Presented here are 27 T cell receptor beta chains from one specimen sequenced in a study of blood T cell repertoires in COVID-19. Assay: immunoSEQ multiplex PCR; the TCRdb copy retains only in-frame clones and omits some. Of 350,000 to 500,000 clones listed, roughly 84% are singletons. The material sequenced was PBMCs or T cells enriched from blood (not recorded which). These receptor sequences come from a woman aged 18-29 years who had been exposed to COVID-19.

This sequence joins TRBV28 and TRBJ2-4; 7 positions match TRBD2. V gave up 3 bases and J gave up 15 bases; unmatched junction bases: 11. The CDR3 length is 13 residues. Germline V lookup: CDR1 MDHEN, CDR2 SYDVKM. CDR3 region: CASSFPGGPHWYF. The CDR3 nucleotides read TGTGCCAGCAGTTTCCCGGGGGGTCCCCATTGGTACTTC.

The V call is TRBV9, the J call TRBJ2-2, with D possibly TRBD1 on 6 matching bases. CDR3 size: 16 residues. CDR1 is SGDLS and CDR2 is YYNGEE in the germline V gene. The V and J ends lost 0 bases and 0 bases respectively, with 9 bases between them. This CDR3 reads CASSVAGGPNTGELFF. The CDR3 DNA sequence: TGTGCCAGCAGCGTAGCTGGGGGCCCGAACACCGGGGAGCTGTTTTTT.

The chain joins TRBV11-2 to TRBJ1-6; 7 bases are a match to TRBD1. CDR3 length: 18 amino acids. The ends lost 4 bases at V and 5 bases at J; junction bases unmatched: 14. From germline, CDR1 is SGHAT and CDR2 FQNNGV. In nucleotides, the CDR3 is TGTGCCAGCAGCTCCCCGCCTCCAGGACAGGTTAATAATTCACCCCTCCACTTT. Translation gives CASSSPPPGQVNNSPLHF.

J is TRBJ2-2 and V is TRBV7-2, with D possibly matching TRBD2 (6 bases). CDR1 SGHTA and CDR2 FQGNSA come from the germline V gene. The V gene lost 1 base and the J gene lost 2 bases, with 14 bases spanning the gap. The CDR3 totals 17 residues. The CDR3 nucleotides are TGTGCCAGCAGCTTAGTCGGGAGTCCCCTAAACACCGGGGAGCTGTTTTTT. Translated: CASSLVGSPLNTGELFF.

As to this clone: The same CDR3 is also encoded by other DNA sequences in this sample. The chain uses TRBV11-3 and TRBJ2-7; D gene uncertain. This CDR3 region has 13 residues. Germline values: CDR1 SGHNT, CDR2 YENEEA. The V end lost 1 base, the J end lost 0 bases, and 4 bases lay between the germline ends. The CDR3 protein is CASSLGGSYEQYF. CDR3 DNA sequence: TGTGCCAGCAGCTTAGGCGGCTCCTACGAGCAGTACTTC.

V usage is TRBV19 and J usage is TRBJ2-7, with 7 bases fitting TRBD1. Germline V lookup: CDR1 LNHDA, CDR2 SQIVND (reference sequence). V lost 4 bases and J lost 6; bases outside the gene matches: 3. There are 12 residues in the CDR3. This CDR3 reads CASSNGQAEQYF. CDR3 nucleotides: TGTGCCAGTAGTAACGGACAGGCCGAGCAGTACTTC.

The chain carries TRBV24-1 and TRBJ2-5, with TRBD2 as a possible D gene (6 bases). The germline CDR1 and CDR2 sequences are KGHDR and SFDVKD. The V and J ends lost 4 bases and 5 bases respectively, with 13 bases between them. The CDR3 runs to 14 residues. CDR3 DNA sequence: TGTGCCACCAGTGAACCGGGCGGAGGGGAGACCCAGTACTTC. This sequence encodes CATSEPGGGETQYF.

The gene calls are TRBV28 and TRBJ1-5; the match to TRBD1 covers 8 bases. The trim removed 4 bases at V and 4 bases at J, leaving 9 bases unmatched. Germline CDR1 and CDR2: MDHEN and SYDVKM. This CDR3 comprises 16 residues. In DNA, the CDR3 is TGTGCCAGCAGTTCCTCAGGGGGCGCGAGTAATCAGCCCCAGCATTTT. It specifies CASSSSGGASNQPQHF.

Turning to this clone: A junction boundary mismatches the germline segment, possibly from a read error. This chain uses TRBV7-2 with TRBJ2-5; D possibly corresponds to TRBD2 (5 bases). Germline CDR1 is SGHTA and CDR2 is FQGNSA. The CDR3 totals 15 residues. The chain's CDR3 is CASSLALLAEETQYF. As DNA, the CDR3 is TGTGCCAGCAGCCTAGCTCTGCTGGCTGAAGAGACCCAGTACTTC.

The sample holds a few counts of this clone. CDR3 in DNA: TGTGCCAGCAGCTTAGGGACTGGCAGCTCCTATAATTCACCCCTCCACTTT. Residues: CASSLGTGSSYNSPLHF. The chain is built from TRBV7-9 and TRBJ1-6, with D uncertain. Trimming removed 1 base from V and 0 bases from J, with 10 bases in between. The CDR3 has 17 residues. CDR1 is SEHNR and CDR2 is FQNEAQ in the germline V gene (reference sequence).

The V gene is TRBV10-3, the J gene TRBJ1-3; D is possibly TRBD1 (6 bases). The CDR3 is 15 residues long. Trimming removed 5 bases at V and 0 bases at J, with 11 bases between. The germline V gene encodes CDR1 ENHRY and CDR2 SYGVKD. The CDR3 DNA reads TGTGCCATCAGTACCGGGACAAACTCTGGAAACACCATATATTTT. Its protein is CAISTGTNSGNTIYF.

This chain joins TRBV7-9 and TRBJ1-4, with D possibly matching TRBD1 (6 bases). The CDR3 consists of 17 residues. Trimming cost V 5 bases and J 4 bases, with 20 bases left between them. Germline lookup yields CDR1 SEHNR and CDR2 FQNEAQ (reference sequence). DNA of the CDR3: TGTGCCAGCAGCGTAATGTCTTTGGACAGACTTAATGAAAAACTGTTTTTT. Translation: CASSVMSLDRLNEKLFF.

The V call is TRBV6-5, the J call TRBJ2-7; 10 nucleotides match TRBD1. There are 15 residues in the CDR3. V gave up 6 bases and J gave up 2 bases; unmatched junction bases: 7. The germline V gene encodes CDR1 MNHEY and CDR2 SVGAGI. CDR3 sequence reads: CASSHGTGETYEQYF. The CDR3 bases are TGTGCCAGCAGCCATGGGACAGGGGAGACCTACGAGCAGTACTTC.

The chain links TRBV5-5 to TRBJ2-3, with 11 bases identical to TRBD2. This CDR3 spans 17 amino acids. The V gene's germline CDR1 is SGHKS and CDR2 YYEKEE (reference sequence). The V gene end was trimmed by 2 bases and the J gene end by 2 bases; junction bases not matched to a gene: 7. The CDR3 DNA sequence: TGTGCCAGCAGCTTTGCAGGGACTAGCGGACACACAGATACGCAGTATTTT. Translated: CASSFAGTSGHTDTQYF.

V and J are TRBV3-1 (or the pseudogene TRBV3-2) and TRBJ2-3; TRBD2 might be the D (6 bases). With 4 bases removed from V and 8 bases from J, the gap between germline ends came to 22 bases. The length of the CDR3 is 16 residues. The germline CDR1 and CDR2 sequences are LGHDT and YNNKEL (reference sequence). The CDR3 here is CASSLSGRYNSGTQYF. Here the CDR3 DNA reads TGTGCCAGCAGCCTTAGTGGGAGGTACAATTCAGGTACGCAGTATTTT.

This chain uses TRBV30 with TRBJ1-1, with 9 bases lining up with TRBD1. The ends lost 4 bases at V and 2 bases at J; junction bases unmatched: 8. The CDR3 is 15 residues long. Germline V gene lookup returns CDR1 GTSNPN and CDR2 SVGIG (reference sequence). The CDR3 bases are TGTGCCTGGAAGAGGGGGACAGGGATTAACACTGAAGCTTTCTTT. This encodes CAWKRGTGINTEAFF.

The chain recombines TRBV3-1 (or the pseudogene TRBV3-2) with TRBJ2-2; 15 bases are a match to TRBD2. The CDR3 sequence is 20 residues long. CDR1 is LGHDT and CDR2 is YNNKEL in the germline V gene (reference sequence). Trimming cost V 1 base and J 1 base; bases outside gene matches: 7. CDR3 in DNA: TGTGCCAGCAGCCAAGCCCCACCGGGACTAGCGGGAGGGAACACCGGGGAGCTGTTTTTT. Protein product: CASSQAPPGLAGGNTGELFF.

This clone was seen a single time. This sequence joins TRBV20-1 and TRBJ1-1, with unresolved D. The CDR3 is 11 residues long. V was pared by 4 bases and J by 0 bases, with 3 bases between. CDR1 DFQATT and CDR2 SNEGSKA come from the germline V gene (reference sequence). The CDR3 region has the DNA TGCAGTGCTACCATGAACACTGAAGCTTTCTTT. It translates to CSATMNTEAFF.

The chain is built from TRBV6-5 and TRBJ2-7; TRBD1 matches 9 bases. CDR1 is MNHEY and CDR2 is SVGAGI in the germline V gene. After removal of 6 bases from V and 4 bases from J, the junction contained 4 bases not matched to a gene. This CDR3 contains 13 residues. Here the CDR3 DNA reads TGTGCCAGCAGCAAGACAGGGGGGTACGAGCAGTACTTC. This codes for CASSKTGGYEQYF.

This chain joins TRBV2 and TRBJ2-7; perhaps TRBD1 as D (6 bases). Germline CDR1 is SNHLY and CDR2 is FYNNEI. The CDR3 is made up of 17 amino acids. V was clipped by 4 bases and J by 1 base, with 20 bases between them. The CDR3 nucleotides read TGTGCCAGCAGTGGAACCGAGACCGAGACAGGTTCCTACGAGCAGTACTTC. It codes for CASSGTETETGSYEQYF.

The V gene is TRBV7-2, the J gene TRBJ2-2, with 10 bases aligning to TRBD2. With 4 bases clipped from V and 6 bases from J, the junction kept 2 bases outside the gene matches. In germline, CDR1 is SGHTA, CDR2 FQGNSA. This CDR3 spans 14 amino acids. CDR3 sequence (DNA): TGTGCCAGCAGCTCCAGCGGGGGGGCCGGGGAGCTGTTTTTT. Translating it yields CASSSSGGAGELFF.

The chain uses TRBV6-4 and TRBJ2-3; 8 nucleotides align to TRBD2. J gave up 4 bases and V 4 bases, and 7 bases lay outside the gene matches. The V gene's germline CDR1 is MRHNA and CDR2 SNTAGT. CDR3 size: 15 residues. CDR3 sequence reads: CASSVREGMSDTQYF. Here the CDR3 DNA reads TGTGCCAGCAGTGTCCGGGAGGGCATGTCAGATACGCAGTATTTT.

V gene TRBV5-6 combines with J gene TRBJ2-1; TRBD2 matches 8 bases. The CDR3 has 17 residues. J was trimmed by 3 bases and V by 6 bases; bases with no gene match: 14. Germline loops: CDR1 SGHDT, CDR2 YYEEEE. The CDR3 DNA reads TGTGCCAGCACTCACGGTGGGGCGGGAGGCGTCTACAATGAGCAGTTCTTC. Translating gives CASTHGGAGGVYNEQFF.

This rearrangement joins TRBV3-1 (or the pseudogene TRBV3-2) to TRBJ1-4; D gene ambiguous. The V gene lost 4 bases and the J gene lost 5 bases, with 11 bases spanning the gap. The length of the CDR3 is 14 residues. From germline, CDR1 is LGHDT and CDR2 YNNKEL (reference sequence). The CDR3, as DNA: TGTGCCAGCAGCCCGGTAGCGCCGAATGAAAAACTGTTTTTT. It encodes CASSPVAPNEKLFF.

V gene TRBV6-1 combines with J gene TRBJ2-7; 9 bases map to TRBD2. From germline, CDR1 is MNHNS and CDR2 SASEGT. The CDR3 runs to 15 residues. The J segment lost 2 bases and the V segment lost 2 bases, leaving 4 bases of the junction unmatched. In nucleotides, the CDR3 is TGTGCCAGCAGTGAATTCGCTAGCGGGGCCTACGAGCAGTACTTC. Its protein product is CASSEFASGAYEQYF.

This clone was found once. The CDR3 DNA is TGTGCCAGCAGCGTATTTGGGAGCGGGGCCCGCACAGATACGCAGTATTTT. It is translated as CASSVFGSGARTDTQYF. This rearrangement joins TRBV9 to TRBJ2-3, with 7 bases that match TRBD2. This CDR3 has 17 residues. After removal of 1 base from V and 1 base from J, the junction contained 9 bases not matched to a gene. CDR1 is SGDLS, CDR2 YYNGEE, per germline.

The chain combines TRBV4-1 with TRBJ1-1, with D perhaps matching TRBD1 (6 bases). Germline V gene sequence: CDR1 MGHRA, CDR2 YSYEKL. The CDR3 spans 15 residues. V was cut by 3 bases and J by 1 base, with 12 bases left in between. Here the CDR3 reads CASSQLAGENTEAFF. The CDR3, as DNA: TGCGCCAGCAGCCAGCTGGCAGGGGAGAACACTGAAGCTTTCTTT.